This TCR beta chain was documented in a study of shared clonotypes between healthy human individuals. Notes on the study in general: Unshared clonotypes carried lower generation probabilities than those common to all four donors. Generally, estimated richness proved larger in naive subsets than it did in memory subsets. The low donor count limited represented genetic and exposure-history diversity. Some naive CD4 clonotypes, around 4.9%, turned up in common across several donors.

This table comes from immunoSEQ multiplex PCR, and its TCRdb copy is limited to in-frame clones, with some not included. The sample includes about 1 million clones, around 74% of them seen just once. The germline gives CDR1 MNHNS, CDR2 SASEGT. V was clipped by 10 bases and J by 7 bases; unmatched bases: 7. The CDR3 length is 13 residues. Points on this clone: Its cognate antigen is unknown.

The chain is built from TRBV6-1 and TRBJ1-4; TRBD1 agrees at 9 bases. The sequenced sample consisted of memory CD4+ T cells sorted from blood. Noted subset: CD45RA-negative fraction. This TCR came from a man aged 18 to 30 in good health. CDR3 loop: CATHRGQGEKLFF. CDR3 DNA: TGTGCCACACACAGGGGGCAGGGTGAAAAACTGTTTTTT.